Presented here are 19 T cell receptor beta chains from one specimen sequenced in a study of blood T cell repertoires in COVID-19. Sequenced by immunoSEQ multiplex PCR; TCRdb stores in-frame clones only, minus some. Altogether 250,000 to 300,000 clones are present, roughly nine tenths being singletons, with the ten largest covering 1.2%. The sequenced material came from PBMCs or T cells enriched from blood (not recorded which). All receptors derive from a human donor in a cohort exposed to, infected with or recovered from COVID-19 (not recorded which). The donor label of this sample is uncertain.

This sequence joins TRBV19 and TRBJ2-2; 9 bases agree with TRBD1. The germline V gene has CDR1 LNHDA and CDR2 SQIVND (reference sequence). Trimming cost V 5 bases and J 5 bases; bases outside gene matches: 12. CDR3 size: 17 residues. The CDR3 loop reads CASSLFRGQGRTGELFF. The CDR3 bases are TGTGCCAGTAGTCTCTTTAGGGGACAGGGTAGGACCGGGGAGCTGTTTTTT.

The V call is TRBV19, the J call TRBJ1-6, with a possible D match to TRBD1 (6 bases). V was shortened by 6 bases and J by 10 bases, with 22 bases between the two germline ends. CDR3 length: 16 residues. CDR1 is LNHDA and CDR2 is SQIVND in the germline V gene (reference sequence). CDR3 nucleotides: TGTGCCAGTAGACCCACAGGGAAATCTTTTCCCTCACCCCTCCACTTT. This sequence encodes CASRPTGKSFPSPLHF.

This rearrangement joins TRBV19 to TRBJ1-5, with 10 positions matching TRBD1. Germline CDR1 is LNHDA and CDR2 is SQIVND (reference sequence). With V trimmed by 4 bases and J by 5 bases, 8 bases remained unmatched. The CDR3 runs 16 residues. As DNA, the CDR3 is TGTGCCAGTAGTACACGACCGGGACAGGGGTATCAGCCCCAGCATTTT. This gives the protein CASSTRPGQGYQPQHF. Looking up the rest from reference TRBV19 and TRBJ1-5 gives the full variable domain: DGGITQSPKYLFRKEGQNVTLSCEQNLNHDAMYWYRQDPGQGLRLIYYSQIVNDFQKGDIAEGYSVSREKKESFPLTVTSAQKNPTAFYLCASSTRPGQGYQPQHFGDGTRLSIL.

This clone was detected only once. This chain uses TRBV21-1 with TRBJ2-3; the DNA was not used to check the table's D call, TRBD1. TRBV21-1 is flagged as a pseudogene. This CDR3 contains 17 residues. CDR3 amino acids: CASSKAVRQDSTDTQYF. In DNA, the CDR3 is TGTGCCAGCAGCAAAGCGGTTCGACAGGACAGCACAGATACGCAGTATTTT.

V is TRBV4-2 and J is TRBJ2-3, with 12 positions matching TRBD2. The CDR3 extends over 18 amino acids. J gave up 3 bases and V 0 bases, and 7 bases lay outside the gene matches. Germline loops: CDR1 LGHNA, CDR2 YNFKEQ. The CDR3: CASSQELAGGMLTDTQYF. The CDR3 region has the DNA TGTGCCAGCAGCCAAGAACTAGCGGGGGGTATGTTGACAGATACGCAGTATTTT.

The chain couples TRBV6-6 to TRBJ1-2, with D possibly being TRBD1 (5 bases). Trimming stripped 0 bases from V and 8 bases from J, with 13 bases between. The germline V gene has CDR1 MNHNY and CDR2 SVGAGI (reference sequence). This CDR3 region has 14 residues. In nucleotides, the CDR3 is TGTGCCAGCAGTTACTCGGCGGGGCCTGACGGCTACACCTTC. Translation gives CASSYSAGPDGYTF.

This clone was seen a single time. The V gene is TRBV5-1, the J gene TRBJ1-1; D is possibly TRBD1 (5 bases). CDR1 is SGHRS and CDR2 is YFSETQ in the germline V gene. V dropped 2 bases and J dropped 4 bases, with 9 bases sitting between them. The CDR3 runs to 13 residues. The CDR3 DNA reads TGCGCCAGCAGCTTCCAGGGAATCACTGAAGCTTTCTTT. As protein: CASSFQGITEAFF.

This chain connects TRBV27 to TRBJ1-1; 9 bases match TRBD1. The V gene end was trimmed by 7 bases and the J gene end by 4 bases; junction bases not matched to a gene: 25. The CDR3 covers 20 residues. The germline gives CDR1 MNHEY, CDR2 SMNVEV (reference sequence). The CDR3 region has the DNA TGTGCCAGCACCCTTAGGCTCGGTCACAGGGGGCGGATTGCTAGCACTGAAGCTTTCTTT. It is translated as CASTLRLGHRGRIASTEAFF.

In this sample, this clone turned up once. The V gene is TRBV4-3, the J gene TRBJ1-4, with D possibly being TRBD1 (5 bases). This CDR3 has 15 amino acids. With 4 bases removed from V and 7 bases from J, the gap between germline ends came to 16 bases. Germline V gives CDR1 LGHNA, CDR2 YSLEER. The CDR3 nucleotides are TGCGCCAGCAGCCTGGGGGGAGGGTGGCGTGAAAAACTGTTTTTT. This sequence encodes CASSLGGGWREKLFF.

The V and J genes are TRBV9 and TRBJ1-3; D ambiguous. The length of the CDR3 is 13 residues. V was trimmed by 0 bases and J by 2 bases, leaving 3 bases between them. The germline CDR1 and CDR2 sequences are SGDLS and YYNGEE. The CDR3 sequence is CASSVVAGNTIYF. The DNA for the CDR3 is TGTGCCAGCAGCGTAGTCGCTGGAAACACCATATATTTT.

The chain couples TRBV27 to TRBJ1-1, with 8 bases that match TRBD1. The CDR3 is 17 amino acids. Germline V gene lookup returns CDR1 MNHEY and CDR2 SMNVEV (reference sequence). Losses at the gene ends were 10 bases for V and 3 bases for J; bases not matched to a gene: 19. CDR3 protein: CATHRSYRDRRYTEAFF. CDR3 nucleotide sequence: TGTGCCACTCATCGTAGTTATCGGGACAGGAGGTACACTGAAGCTTTCTTT.

This rearrangement joins TRBV27 to TRBJ2-2; D is possibly TRBD1 (6 bases). Germline V lookup: CDR1 MNHEY, CDR2 SMNVEV (reference sequence). V lost 4 bases and J 3 bases, leaving 12 bases between the germline ends. There are 15 residues in the CDR3. The CDR3 coding sequence is TGTGCCAGCAGTTATAAAGGGGGAGACACCGGGGAGCTGTTTTTT. Its translation is CASSYKGGDTGELFF.

The chain is built from TRBV11-3 and TRBJ2-1; maybe TRBD1 (5 bases). V was trimmed by 3 bases and J by 3 bases, leaving 12 bases between them. This CDR3 is 15 amino acids long. Germline V gene sequence: CDR1 SGHNT, CDR2 YENEEA. The CDR3, as DNA: TGTGCCAGCAGCTTTACCGCCACAGGCTACAATGAGCAGTTCTTC. Encoded protein: CASSFTATGYNEQFF.

The CDR3 DNA follows: TGTGCCAGCAGCTTGCCGGGAGAGTATAATTCACCCCTCCACTTT. This codes for CASSLPGEYNSPLHF. The V and J genes are TRBV5-6 and TRBJ1-6, with D uncertain. Germline V gives CDR1 SGHDT, CDR2 YYEEEE. The V end lost 1 base, the J end lost 4 bases, and 9 bases lay between the germline ends. There are 15 residues in the CDR3.

The rearrangement links TRBV6-6 to TRBJ2-2; D possibly corresponds to TRBD2 (5 bases). In germline, CDR1 is MNHNY, CDR2 SVGAGI (reference sequence). The CDR3 contains 15 residues. V was cut by 5 bases and J by 6 bases, with 16 bases left in between. CDR3 in DNA: TGTGCCAGCAGTCGAGAGGGTGGGTTGGCCGGGGAGCTGTTTTTT. It yields the protein CASSREGGLAGELFF.

V and J are TRBV5-1 and TRBJ2-1, with 16 bases that match TRBD2. V shed 3 bases, J shed 4 bases, and the junction held 7 bases outside the gene matches. The CDR3 has 18 residues. CDR1 SGHRS and CDR2 YFSETQ come from the germline V gene. CDR3 nucleotide sequence: TGCGCCAGCAGCTCCGGGACTAGCGGGGGGGCCTGGTACAATGAGCAGTTCTTC. Translation gives CASSSGTSGGAWYNEQFF.

This clone was seen just once. V gene TRBV5-1 combines with J gene TRBJ1-1; D perhaps matches TRBD1 (6 bases). V lost 4 bases and J lost 4, with 17 bases in between. Germline loops: CDR1 SGHRS, CDR2 YFSETQ. The CDR3 has 15 amino acids. CDR3 sequence: CASSLYREGRTEAFF. The CDR3 nucleotides are TGCGCCAGCAGCCTTTACAGGGAAGGACGCACTGAAGCTTTCTTT. The full variable domain, with the rest looked up from reference TRBV5-1 and TRBJ1-1, is KAGVTQTPRYLIKTRGQQVTLSCSPISGHRSVSWYQQTPGQGLQFLFEYFSETQRNKGNFPGRFSGRQFSNSRSEMNVSTLELGDSALYLCASSLYREGRTEAFFGQGTRLTVV.

V and J are TRBV2 and TRBJ1-1, with no clear D. Germline-derived CDR1 and CDR2 are SNHLY and FYNNEI. There are 12 residues in the CDR3. The germline V and J ends were trimmed by 8 bases and 4 bases, with 11 bases remaining between them. The CDR3, as DNA: TGTGCCAGCGACCGGAGTGGCACTGAAGCTTTCTTT. Translation: CASDRSGTEAFF.

This clone occurred once. V usage is TRBV6-5 and J usage is TRBJ1-4; D is uncertain. The CDR3 spans 15 residues. The V end was cut by 0 bases, the J end by 2 bases, with 7 bases between. The germline gives CDR1 MNHEY, CDR2 SVGAGI. Here the CDR3 DNA reads TGTGCCAGCAGTTACTCGCCCGGGACTAATGAAAAACTGTTTTTT. Protein: CASSYSPGTNEKLFF.